The sequence of this T cell receptor beta chain was determined in a study of CXCR3-negative and CXCR3-positive naive CD8 T cells. Note on this clonotype: Its antigen is unidentified.

CDR1 and CDR2 (germline): LNHDA, SQIVND (reference sequence). The CDR3 length is 13 residues. Study-level points and caveats: When CXCR3-positive naive cells were set against CXCR3-negative naive cells, the former had more hydrophobic TRB CDR3s.

UMI-labeled 5' RACE yielded the TRB cDNA libraries. From its re-call of the 5' RACE reads, TCRdb lists each CDR3 protein once, without DNA. The table lists roughly 100,000 distinct CDR3 sequences. The chain joins TRBV19 to TRBJ1-1; TCRdb's assignment of TRBD1 cannot be checked, as there is no DNA. Sequenced input: naive CXCR3+ CD8+ T cells from blood. The subset denotes: CD45RO-CCR7+CD27+CD95- naive CD8+ T cells expressing CXCR3 (TNR3+). The sequence was collected from a human donor in good health. Some clones in this sample may be carry-over from other donors' samples. The CDR3 sequence: CASSMGARTEAFF.